The 3 T cell receptor beta chains below were found in one sample sequenced in a study of cytomegalovirus exposure and HLA in healthy donors. Primers: 60 Vbeta forward and 13 Jbeta reverse. Assay: immunoSEQ multiplex PCR; the TCRdb copy retains only in-frame clones and omits some. The table has about 160,000 clones, around 80% seen once. The sample taken for sequencing was PBMCs. Receptors were obtained from a man aged 35 to 55 in good health and CMV-seronegative.

On this clone itself: Other DNA sequences of this sample code for an identical CDR3. This sequence joins TRBV19 and TRBJ2-7; 14 nucleotides agree with TRBD2. This CDR3 contains 17 residues. Losses at the gene ends were 2 bases for V and 7 bases for J; bases not matched to a gene: 10. Germline V gene data show CDR1 as LNHDA and CDR2 as SQIVND (reference sequence). The CDR3: CASSIKTGTSGRGEQYF. CDR3 in DNA: TGTGCCAGTAGTATAAAGACCGGGACTAGCGGGAGAGGTGAGCAGTACTTC.

The chain recombines TRBV5-1 with TRBJ1-1, with D uncertain. V lost 0 bases and J 0 bases, leaving 6 bases between the germline ends. The CDR3 spans 14 residues. In germline, CDR1 is SGHRS, CDR2 YFSETQ. CDR3 amino acids: CASSLDRMNTEAFF. CDR3 sequence (DNA): TGCGCCAGCAGCTTGGACAGAATGAACACTGAAGCTTTCTTT.

This chain uses TRBV7-9 with TRBJ2-7; 11 nucleotides align to TRBD2. The CDR3 has 15 residues. Germline loops: CDR1 SEHNR, CDR2 FQNEAQ (reference sequence). Trimming at V came to 0 bases and at J to 4 bases, leaving 2 bases not matched to a gene. This CDR3 is CASSLALAGAYEQYF. CDR3 bases: TGTGCCAGCAGCTTAGCACTAGCGGGAGCTTACGAGCAGTACTTC.